Listed below are T cell receptor beta chains from one sample, sequenced in a study of blood T cell repertoires in COVID-19. The repertoire was sequenced with immunoSEQ multiplex PCR; TCRdb's copy has only in-frame clones and lacks some. The table includes 40,000 to 65,000 clones, around 72% detected once. The specimen sequenced was peripheral blood. These receptors all stem from a human donor with active or convalescent COVID-19. The donor label of this sample is uncertain. Each CDR3 is given with its conserved first and last residue. The order of the fields is J gene, D gene, V gene, CDR3 protein. A D gene is named only where the DNA matches it firmly.

>TRBJ2-2|-|TRBV11-3
CASSLLGGRRGTGELFF
>TRBJ1-2|-|TRBV30
CAWLRGGYTF
>TRBJ2-1|-|TRBV10-3
CAISGGRNDNEQFF
>TRBJ1-3|-|TRBV5-4
CASSFGGFGNTIYF
>TRBJ2-1|TRBD2|TRBV11-3
CASSNRIGTSGLGEQFF
>TRBJ2-3|-|TRBV14
CASSQEGRLARFTDTQYF
>TRBJ2-7|TRBD2|TRBV30
CAWSLAGGFYEQYF
>TRBJ2-7|TRBD1|TRBV19
CASTRQGGYEQYF
>TRBJ1-1|TRBD1|TRBV6-5
CASSGRGGRVTEAFF
>TRBJ2-3|TRBD2|TRBV30
CAWSVGLAGGGTDTQYF
>TRBJ2-1|TRBD2|TRBV20-1
CSASSGWLDEQFF
>TRBJ1-2|-|TRBV7-2
CASSPQVSRGWGGYTF
>TRBJ2-7|TRBD1|TRBV29-1
CSVPSVGQGSREQYF
>TRBJ2-3|TRBD2|TRBV11-2
CASSSTGGADTQYF
>TRBJ2-2|-|TRBV10-3
CAISSGGGLANTGELFF
>TRBJ1-1|-|TRBV28
CASSAASTEAFF
>TRBJ2-7|TRBD1|TRBV24-1
CATSDGQGAFYEQYF
>TRBJ2-7|-|TRBV19
CASSIAVHSYEQYF
>TRBJ2-3|TRBD1|TRBV4-2
CASSLNRGYTDTQYF
>TRBJ2-7|TRBD1|TRBV29-1
CSVDGTGNSNEQYF
>TRBJ1-1|-|TRBV19
CASSTAVRAFF
>TRBJ2-5|TRBD2|TRBV9
CASSAGLAGVETQYF
>TRBJ2-7|-|TRBV6-5
CASTGLGGVYEQYF
>TRBJ2-6|-|TRBV19
CASIYRGSRSPSGANVLTF
>TRBJ2-3|-|TRBV4-2
CASSQERLTDTQYF
>TRBJ2-6|TRBD1|TRBV6-4
CASSPGQGRSGANVLTF
>TRBJ2-2|-|TRBV9
CASSVASSREYTGELFF
>TRBJ2-4|-|TRBV3-1/TRBV3-2
CASSPTGTIAKNIQYF
>TRBJ1-2|-|TRBV28
CASSLEGGFYGYTF
>TRBJ2-7|TRBD2|TRBV2
CASSETLAGGDYEQYF
>TRBJ2-5|TRBD1|TRBV27
CASSLSVVQILGQGRYQETQYF
>TRBJ1-1|TRBD1|TRBV2
CASSPRQGQGKAFF
>TRBJ1-2|TRBD1|TRBV6-5
CASRDREGEGYTF
>TRBJ1-2|-|TRBV11-1
CASSSGERGYTF
>TRBJ1-2|-|TRBV5-1
CASRSTANYGYTF
>TRBJ2-1|TRBD2|TRBV29-1
CSVDKAGGGGEQFF
>TRBJ1-2|-|TRBV19
CATREYYGYTF
>TRBJ2-7|TRBD1|TRBV9
CASSVAGQGVLYEQYF
>TRBJ2-1|TRBD1|TRBV28
CASSLTGQGYNEQFF
>TRBJ1-5|TRBD1|TRBV6-5
CASRRDRGGNQPQHF
>TRBJ2-3|TRBD2|TRBV7-6
CASSPRGLAGGPDTQYF